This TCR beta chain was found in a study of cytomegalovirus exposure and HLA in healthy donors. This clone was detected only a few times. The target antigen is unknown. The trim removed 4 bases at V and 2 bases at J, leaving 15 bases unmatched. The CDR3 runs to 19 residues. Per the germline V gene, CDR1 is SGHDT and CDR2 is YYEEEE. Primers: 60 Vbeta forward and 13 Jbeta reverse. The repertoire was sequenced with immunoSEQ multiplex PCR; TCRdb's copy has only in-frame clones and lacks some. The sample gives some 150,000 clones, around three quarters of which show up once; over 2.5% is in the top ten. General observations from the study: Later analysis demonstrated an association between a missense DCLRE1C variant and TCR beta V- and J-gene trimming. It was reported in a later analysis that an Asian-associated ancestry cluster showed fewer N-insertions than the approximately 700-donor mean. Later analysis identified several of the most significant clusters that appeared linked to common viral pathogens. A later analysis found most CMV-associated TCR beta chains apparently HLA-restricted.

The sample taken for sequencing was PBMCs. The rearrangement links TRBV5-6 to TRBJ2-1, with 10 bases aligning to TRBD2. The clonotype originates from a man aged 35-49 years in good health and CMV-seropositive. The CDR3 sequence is CASSHGLAVLSGAYNEQFF. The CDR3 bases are TGTGCCAGCAGCCATGGACTAGCGGTTCTCTCGGGCGCCTACAATGAGCAGTTCTTC.